This record looks at one T cell receptor beta chain sequence and its context. Antigen specificity is unknown. Assay used: immunoSEQ multiplex PCR; TCRdb lists only in-frame clones, some missing. The table records about 150,000 clones, roughly 90% of them present only once. The sample originates from a study of T cell responses to AZD1222 COVID-19 vaccine. Notes on the study in general: Most donors were white British and more were female, and clonal diversity was possibly underestimated. Two AZD1222 administrations were followed by greater Spike-specific TCR breadth and depth. Among spike-specific TCRs, nearly half reportedly target unmutated variant regions.

V was pared by 8 bases and J by 1 base, with 8 bases of the junction left unmatched. The CDR3 runs 17 residues. From germline, CDR1 is MNHEY and CDR2 SMNVEV (reference sequence). The V call is TRBV27, the J call TRBJ2-2, with 12 bases lining up with TRBD2. The specimen comprised peripheral blood, sampled on day 0 of AZD1222 vaccination. The receptor comes from an adult in good health. The CDR3 loop is CASLAGGTLWNTGELFF. CDR3 nucleotide sequence: TGTGCCAGCCTAGCGGGAGGGACGCTCTGGAACACCGGGGAGCTGTTTTTT.